This is a list of T cell receptor beta chains from one sample in a study of CD8+CD57+ T cells in acquired aplastic anemia. One entry per CDR3 protein results from TCRdb running MiXCR on the reads. Of 110,000 or so distinct CDR3 sequences in the sample, about half were seen once. Sequencing was carried out using sorted CD4+, CD8+, or CD8+CD57+ T cells (not recorded which) from PBMCs. The receptors derive from a human donor in good health, serving as a control. Both conserved end residues are part of each CDR3. A D gene is named only where the DNA matches it firmly. A clone size is listed for some rows: how often the clone was seen (once, few, many), or a class if it is expanded.

>.|.|TRBJ2-2|TRBV7-2
CASSTYSAGELFF
TGTGCCAGCAGCACCTACTCGGCCGGGGAGCTGTTTTTT
>many|TRBD1|TRBJ2-1|TRBV19
CASIPGQGAHNEQFF
TGTGCCAGTATCCCTGGACAGGGGGCGCACAATGAGCAGTTCTTC
>.|.|TRBJ2-1|TRBV13
CASSLEGEVDNEQFF
TGTGCCAGCAGCTTAGAGGGGGAGGTGGACAATGAGCAGTTCTTC
>many|.|TRBJ1-1|TRBV2
CASRPALNTEAFF
TGTGCCAGCAGGCCCGCCTTGAACACTGAAGCTTTCTTT
>many|.|TRBJ2-7|TRBV25-1
CASSLGGPREQYF
TGTGCCAGCAGTTTGGGGGGGCCGCGTGAGCAGTACTTC
>many|.|TRBJ1-4|TRBV10-1
CASGPGINEKLFF
TGCGCCAGCGGACCGGGAATTAATGAAAAACTGTTTTTT
>many|TRBD1|TRBJ1-1|TRBV5-8
CASSSGTGGDEAFF
TGTGCCAGCAGCAGCGGGACAGGGGGCGATGAAGCTTTCTTT
>many|.|TRBJ2-3|TRBV29-1
CSVDSGSDTQYF
TGCAGCGTTGATTCGGGCTCAGATACGCAGTATTTT
>many|.|TRBJ2-3|TRBV6-1
CASKTRADTQYF
TGTGCCAGCAAGACCCGCGCAGATACGCAGTATTTT
>.|.|TRBJ2-7|TRBV6-9
CASSRRSYEQYF
TGTGCCAGCAGCCGTAGAAGCTACGAGCAGTACTTC
>many|.|TRBJ1-2|TRBV4-1
CASSQVGYGYTF
TGCGCCAGCAGCCAAGTAGGGTATGGCTACACCTTC
>many|.|TRBJ2-1|TRBV20-1
CSASDNEQFF
TGCAGTGCTAGCGACAATGAGCAGTTCTTC
>few|.|TRBJ2-7|TRBV7-6
CASSEGDEQYF
TGTGCCAGCTCGGAGGGGGACGAGCAGTACTTC
>.|.|TRBJ1-3|TRBV29-1
CSAASGNTIHF
TGCAGCGCCGCCTCTGGAAACACCATACATTTT
>.|.|TRBJ1-1|TRBV6-5
CASGRDSEAFF
TGTGCCAGCGGCAGGGATTCTGAAGCTTTCTTT
>.|TRBD2|TRBJ2-1|TRBV20-1
CSARASGGNNEQFF
TGCAGTGCTAGAGCCAGCGGGGGGAACAATGAGCAGTTCTTC
>.|.|TRBJ1-2|TRBV9
CASSPMGDGQHGYTF
TGTGCCAGCAGCCCGATGGGGGACGGGCAACATGGCTACACCTTC
>.|.|TRBJ1-1|TRBV5-1
CASSETGLNTEAFF
TGCGCCAGCAGCGAAACAGGGCTGAACACTGAAGCTTTCTTT
>many|.|TRBJ1-1|TRBV30
CAWSVSPGTEAFF
TGTGCCTGGAGTGTATCGCCGGGAACTGAAGCTTTCTTT
>few|.|TRBJ1-1|TRBV5-1
CVSSLGNTEAFF
TGCGTCAGCAGCTTGGGGAACACTGAAGCTTTCTTT
>once|TRBD1|TRBJ2-1|TRBV10-3
CAISDPGQTLSEQFF
TGTGCCATCAGTGACCCGGGACAGACTTTGAGTGAGCAGTTCTTC
>many|TRBD1|TRBJ2-7|TRBV9
CASSERDRSYEQYF
TGTGCCAGCAGCGAACGGGACAGATCCTACGAGCAGTACTTC
>.|.|TRBJ1-2|TRBV25-1
CASSGGGKNYGYTF
TGTGCCAGCAGTGGGGGGGGCAAGAACTATGGCTACACCTTC
>once|.|TRBJ1-1|TRBV10-3
CAISESRDGEAFF
TGTGCCATCAGTGAGTCTCGGGACGGTGAAGCTTTCTTT
>.|.|TRBJ2-2|TRBV6-1
CAIEDGLTGELFF
TGTGCCATCGAGGACGGTCTCACCGGGGAGCTGTTTTTT
>many|.|TRBJ2-7|TRBV9
CASSVGNSGEQYF
TGTGCCAGCAGCGTAGGTAATAGCGGCGAGCAGTACTTC